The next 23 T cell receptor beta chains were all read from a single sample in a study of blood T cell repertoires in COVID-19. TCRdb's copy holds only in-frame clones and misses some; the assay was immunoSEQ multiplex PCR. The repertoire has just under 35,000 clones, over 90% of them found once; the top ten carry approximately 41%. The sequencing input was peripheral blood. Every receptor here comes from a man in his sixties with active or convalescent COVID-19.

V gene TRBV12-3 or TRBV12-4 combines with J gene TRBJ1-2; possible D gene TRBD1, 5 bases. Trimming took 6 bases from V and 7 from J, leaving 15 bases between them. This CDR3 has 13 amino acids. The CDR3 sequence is CASRGRKRVGYTF. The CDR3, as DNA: TGTGCCAGCAGGGGGCGGAAAAGGGTTGGCTACACCTTC.

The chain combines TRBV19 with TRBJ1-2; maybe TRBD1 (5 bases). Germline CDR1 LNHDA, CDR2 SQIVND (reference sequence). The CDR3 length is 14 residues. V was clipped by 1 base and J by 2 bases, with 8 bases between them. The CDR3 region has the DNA TGTGCCAGTAGTATAGTCAGGGTCAACTATGGCTACACCTTC. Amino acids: CASSIVRVNYGYTF.

As DNA, the CDR3 is TGTGCCAGCCGCCGACTTAGCGGGAGGGAAGAGCAGTTCTTC. It codes for CASRRLSGREEQFF. This sequence joins TRBV27 and TRBJ2-1, with 11 bases that match TRBD2. Losses at the gene ends were 8 bases for V and 10 bases for J; bases not matched to a gene: 10. The CDR3 is made up of 14 amino acids. Germline CDR1 is MNHEY and CDR2 is SMNVEV (reference sequence).

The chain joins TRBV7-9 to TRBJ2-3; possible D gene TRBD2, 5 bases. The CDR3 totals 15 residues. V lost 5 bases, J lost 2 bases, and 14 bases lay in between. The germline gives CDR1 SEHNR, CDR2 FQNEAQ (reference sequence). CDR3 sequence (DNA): TGTGCCAGCAGCCCCCCGGGGTACTTCACAGATACGCAGTATTTT. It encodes CASSPPGYFTDTQYF.

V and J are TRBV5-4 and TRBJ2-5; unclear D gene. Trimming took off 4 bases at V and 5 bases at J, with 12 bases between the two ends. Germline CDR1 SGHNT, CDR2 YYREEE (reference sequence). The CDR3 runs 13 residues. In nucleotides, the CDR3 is TGTGCCAGCAGCGCCCCGGTCTCGGAGACCCAGTACTTC. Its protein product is CASSAPVSETQYF.

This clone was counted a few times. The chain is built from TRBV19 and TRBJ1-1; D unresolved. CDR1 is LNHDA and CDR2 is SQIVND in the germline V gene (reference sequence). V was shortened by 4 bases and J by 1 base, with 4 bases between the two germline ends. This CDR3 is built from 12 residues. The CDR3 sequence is CASSRPNTEAFF. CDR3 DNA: TGTGCCAGTAGTAGGCCGAACACTGAAGCTTTCTTT.

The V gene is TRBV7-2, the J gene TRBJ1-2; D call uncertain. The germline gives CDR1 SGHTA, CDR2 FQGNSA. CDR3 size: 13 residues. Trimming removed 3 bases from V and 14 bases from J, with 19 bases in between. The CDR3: CASSFQVPLANTF. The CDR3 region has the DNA TGTGCCAGCAGCTTCCAGGTGCCTCTCGCTAATACCTTC.

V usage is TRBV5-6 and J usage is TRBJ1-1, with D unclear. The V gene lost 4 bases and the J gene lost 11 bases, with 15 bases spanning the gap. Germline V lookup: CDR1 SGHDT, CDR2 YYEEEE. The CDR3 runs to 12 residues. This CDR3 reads CASSPSMEEAFF. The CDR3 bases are TGTGCCAGCAGCCCGTCGATGGAGGAGGCTTTCTTT.

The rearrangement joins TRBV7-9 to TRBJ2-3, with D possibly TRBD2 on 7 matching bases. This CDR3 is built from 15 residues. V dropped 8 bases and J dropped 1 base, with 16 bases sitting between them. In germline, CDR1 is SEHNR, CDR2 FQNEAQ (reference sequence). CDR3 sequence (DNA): TGTGCCAGCCTAGGGGGGGGCGGAGGCACAGATACGCAGTATTTT. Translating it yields CASLGGGGGTDTQYF.

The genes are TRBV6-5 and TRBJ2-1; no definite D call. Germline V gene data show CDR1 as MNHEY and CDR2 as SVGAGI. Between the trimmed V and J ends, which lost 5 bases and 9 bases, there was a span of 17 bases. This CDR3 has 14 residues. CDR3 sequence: CASSPQRPGGEQFF. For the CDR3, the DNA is TGTGCCAGCAGTCCCCAGCGCCCTGGTGGTGAGCAGTTCTTC.

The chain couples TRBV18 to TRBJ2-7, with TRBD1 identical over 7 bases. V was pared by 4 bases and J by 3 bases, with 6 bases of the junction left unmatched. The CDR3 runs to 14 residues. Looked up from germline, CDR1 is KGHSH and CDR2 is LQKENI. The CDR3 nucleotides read TGTGCCAGCTCACAGGGACAGCAGAGCTACGAGCAGTACTTC. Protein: CASSQGQQSYEQYF.

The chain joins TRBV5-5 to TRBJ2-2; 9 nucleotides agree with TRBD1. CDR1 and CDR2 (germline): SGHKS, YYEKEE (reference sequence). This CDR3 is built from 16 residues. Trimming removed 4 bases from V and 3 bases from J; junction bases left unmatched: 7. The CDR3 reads CASSVRDREDTGELFF. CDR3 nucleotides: TGTGCCAGCAGCGTCCGGGACAGGGAGGACACCGGGGAGCTGTTTTTT.

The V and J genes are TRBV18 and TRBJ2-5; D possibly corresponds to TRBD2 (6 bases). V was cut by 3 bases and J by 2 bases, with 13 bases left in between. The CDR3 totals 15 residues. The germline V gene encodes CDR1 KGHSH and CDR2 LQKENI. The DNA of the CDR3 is TGTGCCAGCTCACCTCTGACTAGTATACAAGAGACCCAGTACTTC. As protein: CASSPLTSIQETQYF.

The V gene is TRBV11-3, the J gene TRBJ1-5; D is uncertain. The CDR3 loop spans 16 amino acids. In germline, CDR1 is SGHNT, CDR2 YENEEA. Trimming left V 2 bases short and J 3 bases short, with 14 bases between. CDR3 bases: TGTGCCAGCAGCTTAAGCCCCAGGAGGCCCAATCAGCCCCAGCATTTT. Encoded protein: CASSLSPRRPNQPQHF.

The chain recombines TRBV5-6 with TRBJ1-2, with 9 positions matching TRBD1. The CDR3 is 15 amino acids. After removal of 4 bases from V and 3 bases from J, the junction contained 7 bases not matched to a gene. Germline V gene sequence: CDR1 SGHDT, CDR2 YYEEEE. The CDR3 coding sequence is TGTGCCAGCAGCAAAAAGACAGGGGGGTACTATGGCTACACCTTC. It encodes CASSKKTGGYYGYTF.

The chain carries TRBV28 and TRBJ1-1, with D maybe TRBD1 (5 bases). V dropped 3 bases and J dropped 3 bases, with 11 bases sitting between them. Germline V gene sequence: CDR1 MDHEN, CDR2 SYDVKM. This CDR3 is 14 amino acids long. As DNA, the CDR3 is TGTGCCAGCAGTTTCCAGGGCGGGGACACTGAAGCTTTCTTT. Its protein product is CASSFQGGDTEAFF. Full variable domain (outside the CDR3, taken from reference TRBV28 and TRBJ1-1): DVKVTQSSRYLVKRTGEKVFLECVQDMDHENMFWYRQDPGLGLRLIYFSYDVKMKEKGDIPEGYSVSREKKERFSLILESASTNQTSMYLCASSFQGGDTEAFFGQGTRLTVV.

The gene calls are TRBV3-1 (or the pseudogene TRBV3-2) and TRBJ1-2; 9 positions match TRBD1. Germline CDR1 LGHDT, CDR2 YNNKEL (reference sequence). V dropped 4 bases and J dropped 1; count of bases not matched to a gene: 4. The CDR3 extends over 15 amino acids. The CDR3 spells CASSPRDRVNYGYTF. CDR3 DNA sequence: TGTGCCAGCAGCCCCCGGGACAGGGTTAACTATGGCTACACCTTC.

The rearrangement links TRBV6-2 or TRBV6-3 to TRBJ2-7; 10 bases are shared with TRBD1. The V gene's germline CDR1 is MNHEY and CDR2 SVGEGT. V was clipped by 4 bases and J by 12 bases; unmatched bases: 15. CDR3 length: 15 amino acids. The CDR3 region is CASSSPGQGSFQAYF. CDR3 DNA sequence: TGTGCCAGCAGTTCACCGGGACAGGGGTCGTTTCAGGCGTACTTC.

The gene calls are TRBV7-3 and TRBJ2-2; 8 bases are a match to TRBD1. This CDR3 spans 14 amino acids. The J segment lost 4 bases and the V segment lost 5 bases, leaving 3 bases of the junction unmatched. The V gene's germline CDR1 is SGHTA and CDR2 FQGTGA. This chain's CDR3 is CASSRTGGTGELFF. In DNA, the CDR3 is TGTGCCAGCAGCCGAACAGGGGGCACCGGGGAGCTGTTTTTT.

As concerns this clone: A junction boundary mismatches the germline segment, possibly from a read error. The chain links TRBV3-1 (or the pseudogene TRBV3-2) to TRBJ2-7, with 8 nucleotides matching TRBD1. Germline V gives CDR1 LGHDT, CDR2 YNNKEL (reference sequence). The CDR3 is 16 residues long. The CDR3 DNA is TGTGCCAGCAGCCCTGGGGTTTCAGGGGGCTCCCACGAGCAGTACTTC. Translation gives CASSPGVSGGSHEQYF.

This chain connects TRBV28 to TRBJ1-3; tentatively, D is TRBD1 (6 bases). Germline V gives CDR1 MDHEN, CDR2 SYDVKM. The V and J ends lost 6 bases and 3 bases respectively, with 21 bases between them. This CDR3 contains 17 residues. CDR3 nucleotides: TGTGCCAGCAGCCCCCCGGGGGGGCGAGTGGTTGGAAACACCATATATTTT. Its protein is CASSPPGGRVVGNTIYF.

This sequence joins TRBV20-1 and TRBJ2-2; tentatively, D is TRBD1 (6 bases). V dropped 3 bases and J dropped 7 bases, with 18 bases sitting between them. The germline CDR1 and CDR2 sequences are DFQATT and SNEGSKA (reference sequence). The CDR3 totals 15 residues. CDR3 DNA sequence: TGCAGTGCTAGTTCGGGCCCAGGGGAGTTCGGGGAGCTGTTTTTT. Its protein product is CSASSGPGEFGELFF.

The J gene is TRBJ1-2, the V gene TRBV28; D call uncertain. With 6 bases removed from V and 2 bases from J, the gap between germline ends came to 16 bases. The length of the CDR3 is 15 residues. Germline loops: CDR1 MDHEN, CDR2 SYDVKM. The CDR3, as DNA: TGTGCCAGCAGACCTAGTTCTGGCGGGAACTATGGCTACACCTTC. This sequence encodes CASRPSSGGNYGYTF.